Listed here is a single T cell receptor beta chain. Clones were read by immunoSEQ multiplex PCR, and TCRdb kept only the in-frame ones, dropping some. Here the sample spans 100,000 to 120,000 clones, roughly four fifths being singletons. The data were taken from a study of blood T cell repertoires in COVID-19. Study summary: Acute-phase and convalescent COVID-19 samples originated in the United States, Italy and Spain. Sample material is recorded as cDNA or gDNA derived from T cells, B-cell-depleted T cells, or PBMCs.

V shed 3 bases, J shed 11 bases, and the junction held 12 bases outside the gene matches. The germline V gene encodes CDR1 MNHNS and CDR2 SASEGT. The CDR3 contains 15 residues. The sequence came from a woman aged 55-69 years with acute or convalescent COVID-19. Sequences were obtained from peripheral blood. The chain recombines TRBV6-1 with TRBJ1-5; 8 bases are a match to TRBD1. DNA for the CDR3: TGTGCCAGCAGTGAGAGGGACAGGCGGGTGGTAGCCCAGCATTTT. Protein: CASSERDRRVVAQHF.